The sequence of this T cell receptor (beta chain) was determined in a study of OX40 agonist ivuxolimab in advanced cancers. TCRdb's table, derived via immunoSEQ multiplex PCR, lists solely in-frame clones and lacks some. The sample lists about 82,000 clones, 83% occurring once. Germline-derived CDR1 and CDR2 are MNHNS and SASEGT. The CDR3 spans 14 residues. After removal of 5 bases from V and 6 bases from J, the junction contained 9 bases not matched to a gene. Sequenced here: CD4+ or CD8+ T cells sorted from blood, sampled in a trial of the OX40 agonist ivuxolimab. This sequence was found in an adult with an advanced solid tumor such as melanoma, head and neck, liver or kidney cancer. This chain connects TRBV6-1 to TRBJ1-2, with 7 bases lining up with TRBD1. Here the CDR3 reads CASSFAGGGNGYTF. The CDR3, as DNA: TGTGCCAGCAGTTTTGCAGGGGGTGGTAATGGCTACACCTTC.